This T cell receptor beta chain emerged from a study of Tregs in tolerant kidney transplant recipients (dated by TCRdb to the late 2010s). Broadly, across the study: The study used TCRbeta sequencing to identify donor-specific regulatory T cells before combined kidney and bone marrow transplantation, then tracked those cells after transplant. TCRbeta repertoire sequencing was used in 3 healthy controls to compare several methods for expanding Tregs specific for an allogeneic donor.

A single count supports this clone. The antigen this receptor binds is unknown. No base quality values were provided; no much bigger clone lies one nucleotide off. Unstimulated Tregs (CD4+CD25+CD127-), CD4+ non-Tregs (CD4+CD25-), CD4 and CD8 cells were FACS-sorted from thawed PBMCs. Blood from healthy controls was obtained either as purchased buffy coats or from healthy volunteers. Healthy control blood was processed to PBMCs by Ficoll density gradient and cryopreserved, and patient PBMCs were collected before and after transplant. V sheds 2 bases and J sheds 3 bases, leaving 7 bases between their ends. From the germline V gene (reference sequence), CDR1 is SEHNR and CDR2 is FQNEAQ. The CDR3, from cysteine to phenylalanine, totals 13 residues. Kept here is only the CDR3 DNA, which spans 39 bases and is read in frame from base 1. Genomic DNA was extracted from sorted cells with the QIAGEN DNeasy Blood and Tissue Kit for TCRbeta CDR3 sequencing. High-throughput TCRbeta CDR3 sequencing, including PCR amplification with bias correction and internal controls, was performed commercially through immunoSEQ. Turning to the authors' computational methods: A unique productive TCRbeta sequence was defined by the CDR3 nucleotide sequence when primers matched, and otherwise by the CDR3 amino acid sequence together with the Vbeta and Jbeta genes. To correct sorting error, sequences shared between sorted populations at a frequency ratio of 2:1 or less were removed; the rest were assigned to the higher population. A sequence counted as donor-reactive if, in CFSE-low cells, the sequence had a frequency of at least 0.01% and was expanded at least 5-fold compared with unstimulated cells. Jensen-Shannon divergence, calculated on the top 100 TCRbeta sequences ranked by frequency, was used to quantify repertoire divergence. For any sample with multiple sequencing runs, sorting error was corrected in each run separately before the runs were pooled. TCRdb stores this immuneACCESS table with in-frame sequences only. Part of the clones is absent; in the studies checked, under half of the shortfall reflects unresolved V genes, and no reason is known for the rest. V, J and clone size were drawn from that table, and D and trimming were deduced from the DNA. Counted in this sample were 240,000 or so clones; more than 65% of them appeared once. The ten largest account for around 0.68% of the sample.

On the study overall, not on this receptor specifically: Because only a small number of patients were included, the study had limitations, and the results will need to be validated in larger populations as well as under other immunosuppression protocols. Expanding Tregs with activated donor B cells appeared to identify the most biologically relevant and donor-specific TCRbeta repertoire. Although technical replication error seemed to be minimal, the question of biological reproducibility was not addressed directly.

The sequence joins TRBV7-9 to TRBJ2-5, with an unclear D gene assignment. The sequenced sample was CD4+ T cells from blood. This TCR derives from a human donor in good health. The DNA is as follows: TGTGCCAGCAGCTTATTGTCAGAAGAGACCCAGTACTTC. Translated, it reads CASSLLSEETQYF.